These 15 T cell receptor beta chains originate from one sample sequenced in a study of blood T cell repertoires in COVID-19 (dated by TCRdb to 2018 to 2020). Libraries were constructed by the immunoSEQ multiplex PCR assay. TCRdb limited this immuneACCESS table to in-frame rearrangements with V and J called. A share of clones is missing; checked studies link under half to unresolved V genes, and the rest is unexplained. Here the sample has roughly 92,000 clones; 65% to 85% occur a single time. The top ten clonotypes cover approximately 31% of the sample. Sequencing used peripheral blood. These TCRs come from a woman older than 75 with active or convalescent COVID-19.

The chain is built from TRBV28 and TRBJ2-7; 8 bases line up with TRBD2. Looked up from germline, CDR1 is MDHEN and CDR2 is SYDVKM. This CDR3 contains 14 residues. The trim removed 2 bases at V and 4 bases at J, leaving 4 bases unmatched. The CDR3 DNA sequence: TGTGCCAGCAGTTTAAGCGGGAGTCCGTACGAGCAGTACTTC. Its translation: CASSLSGSPYEQYF.

V gene TRBV11-2 combines with J gene TRBJ2-7, with 11 nucleotides matching TRBD2. The trim removed 5 bases at V and 9 bases at J, leaving 12 bases unmatched. This CDR3 is 15 amino acids long. Germline-derived CDR1 and CDR2 are SGHAT and FQNNGV. CDR3 coding DNA: TGTGCCAGCAGCACCCAGGGACTAGCGGACGAGGGGCAGTACTTC. Translated: CASSTQGLADEGQYF. Complete variable domain (other parts from reference TRBV11-2 and TRBJ2-7): EAGVAQSPRYKIIEKRQSVAFWCNPISGHATLYWYQQILGQGPKLLIQFQNNGVVDDSQLPKDRFSAERLKGVDSTLKIQPAKLEDSAVYLCASSTQGLADEGQYFGPGTRLTVT.

This chain links TRBV11-2 with TRBJ2-7; D ambiguous. Germline-derived CDR1 and CDR2 are SGHAT and FQNNGV. This CDR3 has 16 amino acids. Trimming left V 0 bases short and J 3 bases short, with 15 bases between. The CDR3 DNA reads as TGTGCCAGCAGCTTAGAGTTGGTGGCAGGATTCTACGAGCAGTACTTC. Amino acids: CASSLELVAGFYEQYF.

The chain recombines TRBV7-2 with TRBJ2-5; TRBD1 agrees at 9 bases. The CDR3 has 14 amino acids. Germline loops: CDR1 SGHTA, CDR2 FQGNSA. V gave up 6 bases and J gave up 5 bases; unmatched junction bases: 7. The CDR3 spells CASRRDRGKETQYF. CDR3 sequence (DNA): TGTGCCAGCAGACGCGACAGGGGGAAGGAGACCCAGTACTTC.

The J gene is TRBJ2-3, the V gene TRBV11-3; 10 positions match TRBD2. V trimming: 6 bases; J trimming: 2 bases; junction bases outside the gene matches: 8. The CDR3 consists of 16 residues. Germline V CDR1 and CDR2: SGHNT, YENEEA. CDR3 nucleotide sequence: TGTGCCAGCAGTTTAAGCGGGGGGGCCTACACAGATACGCAGTATTTT. It is translated as CASSLSGGAYTDTQYF.

The CDR3 DNA reads TGCGCCAGCAGCTTGCAGGCGGGGTCCACAGATACGCAGTATTTT. Translating gives CASSLQAGSTDTQYF. The chain uses TRBV5-1 and TRBJ2-3, with D perhaps TRBD2 (6 bases). From germline, CDR1 is SGHRS and CDR2 YFSETQ. The CDR3 has 15 residues. V lost 1 base, J lost 2 bases, and 11 bases lay in between.

The CDR3 is CASSLGASPYNEQFF. Here the CDR3 DNA reads TGTGCCAGCAGCCTAGGTGCTAGCCCATACAATGAGCAGTTCTTC. The chain is built from TRBV9 and TRBJ2-1; TRBD2 might be the D (5 bases). The CDR3 extends over 15 amino acids. The germline V gene has CDR1 SGDLS and CDR2 YYNGEE. With 4 bases removed from V and 4 bases from J, the gap between germline ends came to 15 bases.

The chain employs TRBV30 and TRBJ2-1, with 12 positions matching TRBD2. Germline V CDR1 and CDR2: GTSNPN, SVGIG (reference sequence). The CDR3 sequence is 16 residues long. The V and J ends lost 1 base and 7 bases, in that order; junction bases with no gene match: 8. The CDR3: CAWSAKLAGGRNEQFF. DNA for the CDR3: TGTGCCTGGAGTGCGAAACTAGCGGGAGGTAGGAATGAGCAGTTCTTC. The full variable domain, its missing parts supplied by reference TRBV30 and TRBJ2-1, is SQTIHQWPATLVQPVGSPLSLECTVEGTSNPNLYWYRQAAGRGLQLLFYSVGIGQISSEVPQNLSASRPQDRQFILSSKKLLLSDSGFYLCAWSAKLAGGRNEQFFGPGTRLTVL.

The rearrangement links TRBV29-1 to TRBJ1-1; 7 bases are shared with TRBD1. This CDR3 spans 13 amino acids. V lost 2 bases to trimming and J lost 4 bases; unmatched junction nucleotides: 4. CDR1 is SQVTM and CDR2 is ANQGSEA in the germline V gene. DNA of the CDR3: TGCAGCGTTGAAAGGGGGCATGGCACTGAAGCTTTCTTT. It is translated as CSVERGHGTEAFF.

This chain uses TRBV5-1 with TRBJ1-2; D is uncertain. The V gene lost 0 bases and the J gene lost 0 bases, with 9 bases spanning the gap. The CDR3 is made up of 15 amino acids. Germline loops: CDR1 SGHRS, CDR2 YFSETQ. The CDR3 sequence is CASSLDDTANYGYTF. The CDR3 coding sequence is TGCGCCAGCAGCTTGGACGACACTGCTAACTATGGCTACACCTTC.

The chain joins TRBV10-3 to TRBJ1-6; TRBD1 matches at 9 bases. The V gene's germline CDR1 is ENHRY and CDR2 SYGVKD. The CDR3 has 17 residues. The J segment lost 0 bases and the V segment lost 2 bases, leaving 2 bases of the junction unmatched. The CDR3 loop reads CAISEATGGSYNSPLHF. The CDR3 DNA reads as TGTGCCATCAGTGAGGCGACAGGGGGCTCCTATAATTCACCCCTCCACTTT.

The chain joins TRBV5-1 to TRBJ1-1; 7 bases are a match to TRBD1. Germline CDR1 reads SGHRS; CDR2 reads YFSETQ. This CDR3 has 15 residues. V shed 4 bases, J shed 1 base, and the junction held 7 bases outside the gene matches. CDR3 sequence reads: CASSPGTVTNTEAFF. CDR3 coding DNA: TGCGCCAGCAGCCCCGGGACAGTGACGAACACTGAAGCTTTCTTT. Full variable domain (outside the CDR3, taken from reference TRBV5-1 and TRBJ1-1): KAGVTQTPRYLIKTRGQQVTLSCSPISGHRSVSWYQQTPGQGLQFLFEYFSETQRNKGNFPGRFSGRQFSNSRSEMNVSTLELGDSALYLCASSPGTVTNTEAFFGQGTRLTVV.

The chain employs TRBV28 and TRBJ2-1, with D unresolved. V lost 8 bases, J lost 7 bases, and 12 bases lay in between. The CDR3 extends over 12 amino acids. CDR1 and CDR2 (germline): MDHEN, SYDVKM. Written as DNA, the CDR3 is TGTGCCAGCGGCAGGATGGAAAATGAGCAGTTCTTC. It is translated as CASGRMENEQFF.

This chain links TRBV20-1 with TRBJ2-2, with D maybe TRBD2 (5 bases). The CDR3 has 15 amino acids. The V gene lost 3 bases and the J gene lost 0 bases, with 11 bases spanning the gap. The germline V gene encodes CDR1 DFQATT and CDR2 SNEGSKA (reference sequence). CDR3 loop: CSASFGVANTGELFF. The CDR3 DNA is TGCAGTGCTAGTTTCGGGGTCGCGAACACCGGGGAGCTGTTTTTT.

The DNA for the CDR3 is TGTGCCAGCAGCCAAGGGGGCAGCGGGGGGCTTTACAATGAGCAGTTCTTC. Amino acid sequence: CASSQGGSGGLYNEQFF. This rearrangement joins TRBV3-1 (or the pseudogene TRBV3-2) to TRBJ2-1; TRBD2 aligns across 9 bases. Trimming at V came to 1 base and at J to 4 bases, leaving 8 bases not matched to a gene. This CDR3 has 17 residues. Germline V gene sequence: CDR1 LGHDT, CDR2 YNNKEL (reference sequence).